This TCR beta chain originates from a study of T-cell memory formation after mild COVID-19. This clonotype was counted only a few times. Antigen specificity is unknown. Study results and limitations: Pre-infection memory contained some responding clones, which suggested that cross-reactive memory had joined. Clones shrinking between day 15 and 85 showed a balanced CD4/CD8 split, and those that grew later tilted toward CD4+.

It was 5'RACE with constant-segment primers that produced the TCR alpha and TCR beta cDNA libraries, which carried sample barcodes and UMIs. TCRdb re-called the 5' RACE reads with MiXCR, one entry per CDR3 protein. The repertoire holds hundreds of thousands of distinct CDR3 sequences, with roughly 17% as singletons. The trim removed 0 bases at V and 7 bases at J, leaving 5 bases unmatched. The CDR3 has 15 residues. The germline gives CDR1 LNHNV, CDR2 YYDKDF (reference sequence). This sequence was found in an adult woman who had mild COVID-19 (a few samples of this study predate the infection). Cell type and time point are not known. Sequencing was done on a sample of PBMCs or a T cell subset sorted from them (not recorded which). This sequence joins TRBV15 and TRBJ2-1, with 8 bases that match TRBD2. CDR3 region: CATSREGREANEQFF. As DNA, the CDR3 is TGTGCCACCAGCAGAGAGGGGCGGGAGGCAAATGAGCAGTTCTTC.